Below are 3 T cell receptor beta chains sequenced from a single sample in a study of cytomegalovirus exposure and HLA in healthy donors. PCR involved 60 Vbeta and 13 Jbeta primers. Measured with immunoSEQ multiplex PCR; TCRdb has only the in-frame clones, and not every one. Here the sample spans around 170,000 clones, about three quarters being singletons. Sequenced material: PBMCs. The receptor set was obtained from a man in his late teens or twenties in good health and CMV-seronegative.

This clone was seen a single time. Written as DNA, the CDR3 is TGTGCCAGCAGTGCCTTGGACAGAAATAATGAAAAACTGTTTTTT. This encodes CASSALDRNNEKLFF. The V call is TRBV9, the J call TRBJ1-4; possible D gene TRBD1, 6 bases. Per the germline V gene, CDR1 is SGDLS and CDR2 is YYNGEE. The V gene lost 5 bases and the J gene lost 4 bases, with 15 bases spanning the gap. The CDR3 totals 15 residues.

This chain connects TRBV30 to TRBJ2-7, with 8 bases identical to TRBD1. Per the germline V gene, CDR1 is GTSNPN and CDR2 is SVGIG (reference sequence). The ends lost 3 bases at V and 6 bases at J; junction bases unmatched: 1. The CDR3 runs 11 residues. CDR3 amino acids: CAWRDRVEQYF. The CDR3 DNA is TGTGCCTGGAGGGACAGGGTCGAGCAGTACTTC.

This clone was picked up one time. The J gene is TRBJ1-2, the V gene TRBV27, with D tentatively TRBD1 (6 bases). Trimming removed 6 bases from V and 8 bases from J, with 16 bases in between. CDR3 length: 13 residues. Germline loops: CDR1 MNHEY, CDR2 SMNVEV (reference sequence). As DNA, the CDR3 is TGTGCCAGCAGCCCAGGGGCAGGGTGGGGCTACACCTTC. Protein: CASSPGAGWGYTF.